A selection of T cell receptor beta chains follows, all from one sample in a study of T cells in Graves' hyperthyroidism and ophthalmopathy. TCRdb recomputed calls from the multiplex PCR reads with MiXCR, one row per CDR3 protein. The data hold 300,000 to 400,000 distinct CDR3 sequences, with around 20% observed a single time. Material: blood. The receptors come from a woman in her 50s with Graves' hyperthyroidism. CDR3s include the opening cysteine and the closing phenylalanine or tryptophan. The order of the fields is J gene, D gene, V gene, clone size, CDR3 DNA, CDR3 protein. The D gene is left open where the match is weak. The size field is filled for only some rows; it gives once, few, many or a size class.

j_call: TRBJ1-2
d_call: TRBD1
v_call: TRBV2
clone_size: few
cdr3_nt: TGTGCCAGCATTGGGACAGGGAACTATGGCTACACCTTC
cdr3_aa: CASIGTGNYGYTF

j_call: TRBJ1-5
d_call: -
v_call: TRBV5-1
clone_size: many
cdr3_nt: TGCGCCAGCAGCTTGGGGGAGGGAAGTCAGCCCCAGCATTTT
cdr3_aa: CASSLGEGSQPQHF

j_call: TRBJ2-3
d_call: TRBD1
v_call: TRBV11-2
clone_size: many
cdr3_nt: TGTGCCAGCAGCCCAACAGGGGCCACAGATACGCAGTATTTT
cdr3_aa: CASSPTGATDTQYF

j_call: TRBJ2-1
d_call: -
v_call: TRBV5-6
clone_size: few
cdr3_nt: TGTGCCAGCAAGGGTCCCCAAGGGAATGAGCAGTTCTTC
cdr3_aa: CASKGPQGNEQFF

j_call: TRBJ1-5
d_call: -
v_call: TRBV2
clone_size: once
cdr3_nt: TGTGCCAGCAGGGAACAGGGTCGTGGGGGACAGCCCCAGCATTTT
cdr3_aa: CASREQGRGGQPQHF

j_call: TRBJ2-1
d_call: -
v_call: TRBV20-1
clone_size: many
cdr3_nt: TGCAGTGCTCCGAATCCGGGTGAGCAGTTCTTC
cdr3_aa: CSAPNPGEQFF

j_call: TRBJ1-1
d_call: -
v_call: TRBV12-3/TRBV12-4
clone_size: many
cdr3_nt: TGTGCCAGCAGTTTTCCCGGGACGAAAGCTTTCTTT
cdr3_aa: CASSFPGTKAFF

j_call: TRBJ2-2
d_call: -
v_call: TRBV12-5
clone_size: few
cdr3_nt: TGTGCTAGTGGTCAAAACGGGGGAGGAACCGGGGAGCTGTTTTTT
cdr3_aa: CASGQNGGGTGELFF

j_call: TRBJ2-1
d_call: -
v_call: TRBV7-9
clone_size: many
cdr3_nt: TGTGCCAGCAGCTTAGGGGGGGTAAGCTCCTACAATGAGCAGTTCTTC
cdr3_aa: CASSLGGVSSYNEQFF

j_call: TRBJ1-5
d_call: -
v_call: TRBV20-1
clone_size: many
cdr3_nt: TGCAGTGCTAGAGCCAGGGGAGGGAACAATCAGCCCCAGCATTTT
cdr3_aa: CSARARGGNNQPQHF

j_call: TRBJ2-7
d_call: -
v_call: TRBV28
clone_size: many
cdr3_nt: TGTGCCAGCAGTTTTGGGGCCAACGAGCAGTACTTC
cdr3_aa: CASSFGANEQYF

j_call: TRBJ1-4
d_call: TRBD1
v_call: TRBV11-2
clone_size: many
cdr3_nt: TGTGCCAGCAGAAGGACAGGGTCTAATGAAAAACTGTTTTTT
cdr3_aa: CASRRTGSNEKLFF

j_call: TRBJ2-3
d_call: TRBD2
v_call: TRBV11-2
clone_size: many
cdr3_nt: TGTGCCAGCAGCCAAAGCGGGGGGGCAACAGATACGCAGTATTTT
cdr3_aa: CASSQSGGATDTQYF

j_call: TRBJ1-3
d_call: -
v_call: TRBV6-6
clone_size: -
cdr3_nt: TGTGCCAGCAGTTACTCGTGGAGGATCTCTGGAAACACCATATATTTT
cdr3_aa: CASSYSWRISGNTIYF

j_call: TRBJ2-7
d_call: TRBD1
v_call: TRBV27
clone_size: -
cdr3_nt: TGTGCCAGCAGTTCTCCGGGACAGGGCCGCTACGAGCAGTACTTC
cdr3_aa: CASSSPGQGRYEQYF

j_call: TRBJ2-1
d_call: TRBD2
v_call: TRBV24-1
clone_size: -
cdr3_nt: TGTGCCACCAGTGATTTTACTAGCGGGGGGGGCAATGAGCAGTTCTTC
cdr3_aa: CATSDFTSGGGNEQFF

j_call: TRBJ2-4
d_call: -
v_call: TRBV15
clone_size: -
cdr3_nt: TGTGCCACTCGAGGCGAGACAAACATTCAGTACTTC
cdr3_aa: CATRGETNIQYF

j_call: TRBJ2-1
d_call: TRBD2
v_call: TRBV5-1
clone_size: -
cdr3_nt: TGCGCCAGCAGCCCAGGACTAGCGCAGGATGAGCAGTTCTTC
cdr3_aa: CASSPGLAQDEQFF

j_call: TRBJ2-7
d_call: -
v_call: TRBV29-1
clone_size: few
cdr3_nt: TGCAGCGTTGCAGACAACTCCTACGAGCAGTACTTC
cdr3_aa: CSVADNSYEQYF

j_call: TRBJ2-5
d_call: TRBD1
v_call: TRBV7-6
clone_size: -
cdr3_nt: TGTGCCAGCAGCTTTCCGGGACAGGGGGTCGTCAGGGACTTC
cdr3_aa: CASSFPGQGVVRDF

j_call: TRBJ2-1
d_call: -
v_call: TRBV7-9
clone_size: -
cdr3_nt: TGTGCCAGCAGCAACGACCTAGCCTCCGAGCAGTTCTTC
cdr3_aa: CASSNDLASEQFF

j_call: TRBJ1-2
d_call: -
v_call: TRBV25-1
clone_size: few
cdr3_nt: TGTGCCAGCAGTGAGGGAGCGATCTATGGCTACACCTTC
cdr3_aa: CASSEGAIYGYTF

j_call: TRBJ2-7
d_call: TRBD2
v_call: TRBV28
clone_size: many
cdr3_nt: TGTGCCAGCAGTCCCACAAGGAGCGGGGTAAACGAGCAGTACTTC
cdr3_aa: CASSPTRSGVNEQYF

j_call: TRBJ2-1
d_call: -
v_call: TRBV9
clone_size: few
cdr3_nt: TGTGCCAGCAGCGCCCACCTACCGGGGGTCAATGAGCAGTTCTTC
cdr3_aa: CASSAHLPGVNEQFF

j_call: TRBJ2-1
d_call: TRBD2
v_call: TRBV20-1
clone_size: many
cdr3_nt: TGCAGTGCCCCTGCGGGGGGGCCTATCAATGAGCAGTTCTTC
cdr3_aa: CSAPAGGPINEQFF

j_call: TRBJ2-7
d_call: -
v_call: TRBV3-1
clone_size: many
cdr3_nt: TGTGCCAGCAGCCAAGGGTTGGGGGTGGACGAGCAGTACTTC
cdr3_aa: CASSQGLGVDEQYF